This T cell receptor (beta chain) was recovered during a study of T cells of healthy individuals. V lost 5 bases and J lost 6; bases outside the gene matches: 5. The CDR3 runs 15 residues. The germline V gene has CDR1 SEHNR and CDR2 FQNEAQ (reference sequence). TCRdb used MiXCR to reprocess the 5' RACE reads, holding one entry per CDR3 protein. The sample has approximately 100,000 distinct CDR3 sequences; under 20% are singletons. The origin of this receptor is a human donor in good health. This sequence joins TRBV7-9 and TRBJ2-1; the match to TRBD2 covers 12 bases. For the CDR3, the DNA is TGTGCCAGCAGCCGGACTAGCGGGATAGTCAATGAGCAGTTCTTC. Encoded protein: CASSRTSGIVNEQFF.